This T cell receptor (beta chain) came from a study of CD8 T cells in Susac syndrome. Random hexamers were used to reverse transcribe the RNA input (0.5 to 1 ug). One entry per CDR3 protein results from TCRdb running MiXCR on the immunoSEQ multiplex PCR reads. The data contain about 160,000 distinct CDR3 sequences, around 95% of them singletons. The length of the CDR3 is 14 residues. After removal of 4 bases from V and 15 bases from J, the junction contained 14 bases not matched to a gene. Germline CDR1 reads SGHDN; CDR2 reads FVKESK. The chain links TRBV14 to TRBJ2-3; 9 bases agree with TRBD2. Sequencing was done on a sample of CD4+ T cells from PBMCs. The receptor was isolated from a human donor with Susac syndrome. CDR3 amino acids: CASSPSLAGAAPYF. CDR3 nucleotides: TGTGCCAGCAGCCCCTCCTTAGCGGGGGCCGCACCTTATTTT.